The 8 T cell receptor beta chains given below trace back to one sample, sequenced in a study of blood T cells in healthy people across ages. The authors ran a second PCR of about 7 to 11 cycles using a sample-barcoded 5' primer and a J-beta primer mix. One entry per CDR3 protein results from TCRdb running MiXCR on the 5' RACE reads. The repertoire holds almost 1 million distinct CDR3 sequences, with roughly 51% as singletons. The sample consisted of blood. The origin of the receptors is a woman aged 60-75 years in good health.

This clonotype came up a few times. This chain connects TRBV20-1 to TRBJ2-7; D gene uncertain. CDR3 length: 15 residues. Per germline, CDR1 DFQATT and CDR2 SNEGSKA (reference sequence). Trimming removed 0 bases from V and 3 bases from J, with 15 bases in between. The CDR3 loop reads CSARDPWARNYEQYF. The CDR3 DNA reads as TGCAGTGCTAGAGATCCCTGGGCACGAAACTACGAGCAGTACTTC.

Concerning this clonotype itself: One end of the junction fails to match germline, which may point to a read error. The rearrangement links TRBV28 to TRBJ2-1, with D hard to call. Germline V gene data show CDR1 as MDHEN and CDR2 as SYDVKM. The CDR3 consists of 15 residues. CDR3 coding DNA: TGTGCCAGCAGAACCGTCAGATTCTCCTACATTGAGCAGTTCTTC. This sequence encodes CASRTVRFSYIEQFF.

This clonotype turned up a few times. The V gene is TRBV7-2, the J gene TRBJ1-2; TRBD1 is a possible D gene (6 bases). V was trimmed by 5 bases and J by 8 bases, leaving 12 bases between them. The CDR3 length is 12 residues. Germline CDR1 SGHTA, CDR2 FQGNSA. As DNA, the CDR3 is TGTGCCAGCAGCCGTACAGGGTTGGGCTACACCTTC. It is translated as CASSRTGLGYTF.

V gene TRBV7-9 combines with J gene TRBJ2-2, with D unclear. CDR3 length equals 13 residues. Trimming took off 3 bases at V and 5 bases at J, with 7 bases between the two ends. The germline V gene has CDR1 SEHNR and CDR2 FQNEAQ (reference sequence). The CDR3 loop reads CASSFARTGELFF. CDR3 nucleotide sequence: TGTGCCAGCAGCTTTGCTCGAACCGGGGAGCTGTTTTTT. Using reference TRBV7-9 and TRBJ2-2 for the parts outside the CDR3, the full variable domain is DTGVSQNPRHKITKRGQNVTFRCDPISEHNRLYWYRQTLGQGPEFLTYFQNEAQLEKSRLLSDRFSAERPKGSFSTLEIQRTEQGDSAMYLCASSFARTGELFFGEGSRLTVL.

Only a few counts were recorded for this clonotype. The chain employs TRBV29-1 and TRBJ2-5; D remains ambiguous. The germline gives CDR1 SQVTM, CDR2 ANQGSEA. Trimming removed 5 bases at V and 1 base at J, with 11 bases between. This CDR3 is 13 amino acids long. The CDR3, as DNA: TGCAGCGTTTATAAGCGATCCCAAGAGACCCAGTACTTC. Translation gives CSVYKRSQETQYF.

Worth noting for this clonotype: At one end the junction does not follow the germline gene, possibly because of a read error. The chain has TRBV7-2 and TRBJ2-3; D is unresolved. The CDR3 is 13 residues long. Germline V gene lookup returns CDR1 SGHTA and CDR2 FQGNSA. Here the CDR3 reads CASRSLGTDTRYF. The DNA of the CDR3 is TGTGCCAGCAGAAGCCTAGGCACAGATACGCGGTATTTT.

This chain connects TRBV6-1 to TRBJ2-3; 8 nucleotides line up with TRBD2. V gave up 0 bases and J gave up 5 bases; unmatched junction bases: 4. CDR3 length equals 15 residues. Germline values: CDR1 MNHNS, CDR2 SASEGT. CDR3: CASSEAGLAGDTQYF. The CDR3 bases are TGTGCCAGCAGTGAAGCGGGCCTAGCGGGAGATACGCAGTATTTT.

CDR3 region: CASRVADTSYNEQFF. CDR3 DNA: TGTGCCAGCAGGGTAGCGGACACCAGTTACAATGAGCAGTTCTTC. V usage is TRBV4-2 and J usage is TRBJ2-1; TRBD2 is a possible D gene (6 bases). Germline V gene lookup returns CDR1 LGHNA and CDR2 YNFKEQ. The CDR3 contains 15 residues. Trimming removed 6 bases at V and 4 bases at J, with 16 bases between.